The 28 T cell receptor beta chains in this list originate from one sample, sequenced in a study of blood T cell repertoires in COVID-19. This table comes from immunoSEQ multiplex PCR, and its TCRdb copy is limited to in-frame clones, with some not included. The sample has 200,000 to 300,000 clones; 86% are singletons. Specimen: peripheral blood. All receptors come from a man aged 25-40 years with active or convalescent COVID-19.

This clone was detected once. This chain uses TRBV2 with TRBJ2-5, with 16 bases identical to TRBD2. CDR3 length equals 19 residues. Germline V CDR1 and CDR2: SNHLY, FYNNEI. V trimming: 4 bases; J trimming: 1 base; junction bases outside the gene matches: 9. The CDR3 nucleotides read TGTGCCAGCAGTGCTTTCGGGACTAGCGGGGGGGTAGGCCAAGAGACCCAGTACTTC. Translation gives CASSAFGTSGGVGQETQYF.

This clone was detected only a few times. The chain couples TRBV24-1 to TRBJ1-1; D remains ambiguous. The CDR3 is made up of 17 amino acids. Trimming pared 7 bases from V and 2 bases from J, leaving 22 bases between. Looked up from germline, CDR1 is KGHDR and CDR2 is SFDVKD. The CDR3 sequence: CATSFKPNRGLNTEAFF. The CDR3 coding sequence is TGTGCCACCAGCTTTAAACCTAACCGAGGGCTAAACACTGAAGCTTTCTTT.

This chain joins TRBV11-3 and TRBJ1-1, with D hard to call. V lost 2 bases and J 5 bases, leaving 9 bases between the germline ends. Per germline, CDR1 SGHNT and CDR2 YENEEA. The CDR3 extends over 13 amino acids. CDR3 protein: CASSLTGQTEAFF. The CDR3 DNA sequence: TGTGCCAGCAGCTTAACGGGTCAGACTGAAGCTTTCTTT.

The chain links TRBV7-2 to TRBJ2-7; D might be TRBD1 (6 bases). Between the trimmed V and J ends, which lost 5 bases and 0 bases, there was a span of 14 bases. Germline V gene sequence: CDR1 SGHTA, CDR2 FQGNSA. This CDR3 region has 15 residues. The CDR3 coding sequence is TGTGCCAGCAGCCCTACAGGGATCCGCTCCTACGAGCAGTACTTC. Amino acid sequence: CASSPTGIRSYEQYF.

Here the CDR3 reads CASSFLGPTEAFF. The CDR3 DNA reads as TGTGCCAGCAGTTTTCTGGGCCCGACTGAAGCTTTCTTT. This chain joins TRBV27 and TRBJ1-1; D call uncertain. Trimming cost V 3 bases and J 5 bases, with 10 bases left between them. This CDR3 spans 13 amino acids. The germline V gene has CDR1 MNHEY and CDR2 SMNVEV (reference sequence).

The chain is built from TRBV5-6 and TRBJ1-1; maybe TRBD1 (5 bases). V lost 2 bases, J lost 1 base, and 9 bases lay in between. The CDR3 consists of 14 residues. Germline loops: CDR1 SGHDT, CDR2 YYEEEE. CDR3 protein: CASSLRGQNTEAFF. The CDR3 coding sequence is TGTGCCAGCAGCTTACGCGGACAGAACACTGAAGCTTTCTTT.

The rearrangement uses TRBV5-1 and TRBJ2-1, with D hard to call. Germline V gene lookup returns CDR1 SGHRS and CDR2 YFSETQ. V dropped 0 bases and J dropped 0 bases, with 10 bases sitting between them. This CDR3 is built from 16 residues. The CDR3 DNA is TGCGCCAGCAGCTTGGAGACTGTGAGCTCCTACAATGAGCAGTTCTTC. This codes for CASSLETVSSYNEQFF.

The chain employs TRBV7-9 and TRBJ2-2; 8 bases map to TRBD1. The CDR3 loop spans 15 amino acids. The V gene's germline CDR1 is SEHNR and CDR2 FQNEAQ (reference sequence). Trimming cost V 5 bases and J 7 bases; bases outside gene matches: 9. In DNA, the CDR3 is TGTGCCAGCAGCCCTTGGACAGGGCGGGACGGGGAGCTGTTTTTT. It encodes CASSPWTGRDGELFF. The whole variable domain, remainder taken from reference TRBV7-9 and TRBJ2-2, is DTGVSQNPRHKITKRGQNVTFRCDPISEHNRLYWYRQTLGQGPEFLTYFQNEAQLEKSRLLSDRFSAERPKGSFSTLEIQRTEQGDSAMYLCASSPWTGRDGELFFGEGSRLTVL.

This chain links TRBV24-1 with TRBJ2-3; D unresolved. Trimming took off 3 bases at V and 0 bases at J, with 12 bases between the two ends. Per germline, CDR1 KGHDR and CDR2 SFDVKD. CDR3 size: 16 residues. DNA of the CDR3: TGTGCCACCAGTGATCCCACAGCCCCTAGCACAGATACGCAGTATTTT. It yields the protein CATSDPTAPSTDTQYF.

The CDR3 reads CASSFSGGTEAFF. DNA of the CDR3: TGTGCCAGCAGCTTTAGCGGGGGGACTGAAGCTTTCTTT. The V gene is TRBV11-3, the J gene TRBJ1-1; perhaps TRBD1 as D (5 bases). Trimming left V 3 bases short and J 5 bases short, with 10 bases between. This CDR3 spans 13 amino acids. Germline V gene sequence: CDR1 SGHNT, CDR2 YENEEA.

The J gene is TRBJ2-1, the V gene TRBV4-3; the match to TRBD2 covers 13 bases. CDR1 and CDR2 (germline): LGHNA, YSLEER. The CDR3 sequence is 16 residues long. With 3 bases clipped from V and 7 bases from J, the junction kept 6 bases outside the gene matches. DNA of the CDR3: TGCGCCAGCAGCCACCTACTAGCGGGGGGGTCGAATGAGCAGTTCTTC. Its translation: CASSHLLAGGSNEQFF.

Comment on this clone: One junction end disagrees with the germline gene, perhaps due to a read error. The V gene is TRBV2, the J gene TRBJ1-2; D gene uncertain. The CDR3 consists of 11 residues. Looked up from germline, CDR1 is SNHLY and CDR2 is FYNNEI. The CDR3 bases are TGTGCCAGCAGGGCAGTTGTTTCAGATGACTTC. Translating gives CASRAVVSDDF.

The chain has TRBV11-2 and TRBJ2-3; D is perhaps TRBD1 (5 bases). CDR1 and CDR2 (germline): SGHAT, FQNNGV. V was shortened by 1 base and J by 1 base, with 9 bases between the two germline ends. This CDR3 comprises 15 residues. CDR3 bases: TGTGCCAGCAGCTTAGCAGGGTCAGGCACAGATACGCAGTATTTT. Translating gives CASSLAGSGTDTQYF. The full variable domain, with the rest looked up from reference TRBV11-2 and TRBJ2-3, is EAGVAQSPRYKIIEKRQSVAFWCNPISGHATLYWYQQILGQGPKLLIQFQNNGVVDDSQLPKDRFSAERLKGVDSTLKIQPAKLEDSAVYLCASSLAGSGTDTQYFGPGTRLTVL.

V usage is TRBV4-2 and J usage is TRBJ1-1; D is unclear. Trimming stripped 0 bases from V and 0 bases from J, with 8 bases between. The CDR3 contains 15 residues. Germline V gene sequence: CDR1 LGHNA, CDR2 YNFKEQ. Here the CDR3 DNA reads TGTGCCAGCAGCCAAGAATACAGCCTGAACACTGAAGCTTTCTTT. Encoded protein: CASSQEYSLNTEAFF.

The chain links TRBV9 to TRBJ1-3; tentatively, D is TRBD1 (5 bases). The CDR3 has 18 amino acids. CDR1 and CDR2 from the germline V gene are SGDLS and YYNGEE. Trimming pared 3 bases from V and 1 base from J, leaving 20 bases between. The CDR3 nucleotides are TGTGCCAGCAGCGCGCCCCCCGGGGGGTATCGTTCTGGAAACACCATATATTTT. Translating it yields CASSAPPGGYRSGNTIYF.

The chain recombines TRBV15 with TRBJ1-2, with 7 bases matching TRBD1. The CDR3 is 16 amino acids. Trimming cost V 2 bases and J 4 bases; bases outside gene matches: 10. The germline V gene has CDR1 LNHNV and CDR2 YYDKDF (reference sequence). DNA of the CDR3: TGTGCCACCAGCAGAAATCCGGGACAGCTATTCTATGGCTACACCTTC. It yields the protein CATSRNPGQLFYGYTF.

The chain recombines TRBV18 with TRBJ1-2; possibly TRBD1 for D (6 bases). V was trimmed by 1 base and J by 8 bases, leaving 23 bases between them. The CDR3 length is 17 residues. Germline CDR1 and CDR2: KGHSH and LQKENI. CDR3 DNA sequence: TGTGCCAGCTCACCACAATCCGGACAGTCATCCTCGGGGGGCTACACCTTC. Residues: CASSPQSGQSSSGGYTF.

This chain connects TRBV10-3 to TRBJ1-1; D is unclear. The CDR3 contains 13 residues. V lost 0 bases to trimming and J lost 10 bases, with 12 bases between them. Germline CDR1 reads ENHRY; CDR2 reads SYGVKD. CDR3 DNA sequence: TGTGCCATCAGTGAGTCGATAGCGGGTTCAGCTTTCTTT. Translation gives CAISESIAGSAFF.

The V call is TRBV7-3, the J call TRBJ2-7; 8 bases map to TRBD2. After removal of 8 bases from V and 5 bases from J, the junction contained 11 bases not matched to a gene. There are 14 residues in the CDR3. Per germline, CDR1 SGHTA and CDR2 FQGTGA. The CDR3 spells CASSTGGGGDEQYF. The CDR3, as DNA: TGTGCCAGCTCCACGGGAGGGGGAGGCGACGAGCAGTACTTC.

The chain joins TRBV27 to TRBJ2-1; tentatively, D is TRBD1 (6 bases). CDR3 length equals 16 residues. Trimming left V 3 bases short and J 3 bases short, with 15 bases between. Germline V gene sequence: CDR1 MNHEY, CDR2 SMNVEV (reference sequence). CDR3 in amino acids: CASSFSEGENYNEQFF. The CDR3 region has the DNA TGTGCCAGCAGTTTTTCCGAGGGGGAAAACTACAATGAGCAGTTCTTC.

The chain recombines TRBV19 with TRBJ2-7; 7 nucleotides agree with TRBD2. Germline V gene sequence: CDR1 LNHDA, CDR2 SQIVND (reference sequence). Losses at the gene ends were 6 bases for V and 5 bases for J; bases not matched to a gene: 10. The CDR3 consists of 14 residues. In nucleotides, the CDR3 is TGTGCCAGTAGCCCCTGGAGCGGGGCCCACGAGCAGTACTTC. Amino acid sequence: CASSPWSGAHEQYF. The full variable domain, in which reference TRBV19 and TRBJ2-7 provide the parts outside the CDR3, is DGGITQSPKYLFRKEGQNVTLSCEQNLNHDAMYWYRQDPGQGLRLIYYSQIVNDFQKGDIAEGYSVSREKKESFPLTVTSAQKNPTAFYLCASSPWSGAHEQYFGPGTRLTVT.

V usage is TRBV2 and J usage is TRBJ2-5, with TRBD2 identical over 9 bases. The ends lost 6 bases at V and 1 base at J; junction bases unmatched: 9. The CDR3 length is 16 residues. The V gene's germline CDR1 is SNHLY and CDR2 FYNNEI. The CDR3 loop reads CASRDVAGASQETQYF. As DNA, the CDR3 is TGTGCCAGCAGAGATGTAGCGGGGGCCTCCCAAGAGACCCAGTACTTC.

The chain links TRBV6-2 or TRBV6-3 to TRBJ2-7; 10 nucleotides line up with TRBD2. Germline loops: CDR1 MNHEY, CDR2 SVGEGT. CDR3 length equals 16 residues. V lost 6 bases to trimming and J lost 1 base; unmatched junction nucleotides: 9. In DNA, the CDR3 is TGTGCCAGCAGCCGGGGAGCTAGCGGGGGTTCCTACGAGCAGTACTTC. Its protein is CASSRGASGGSYEQYF.

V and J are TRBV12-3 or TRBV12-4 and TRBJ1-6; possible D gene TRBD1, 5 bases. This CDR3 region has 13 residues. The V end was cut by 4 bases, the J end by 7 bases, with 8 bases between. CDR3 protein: CASSSQENSPLHF. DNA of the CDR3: TGTGCCAGCAGTTCACAGGAGAATTCACCCCTCCACTTT.

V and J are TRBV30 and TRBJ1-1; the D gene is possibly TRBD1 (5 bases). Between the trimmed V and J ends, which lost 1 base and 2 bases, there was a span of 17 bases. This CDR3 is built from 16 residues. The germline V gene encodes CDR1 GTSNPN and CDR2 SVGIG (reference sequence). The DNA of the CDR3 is TGTGCCTGGAGTGAGCAGGGTTGGCGACTCAACACTGAAGCTTTCTTT. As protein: CAWSEQGWRLNTEAFF.

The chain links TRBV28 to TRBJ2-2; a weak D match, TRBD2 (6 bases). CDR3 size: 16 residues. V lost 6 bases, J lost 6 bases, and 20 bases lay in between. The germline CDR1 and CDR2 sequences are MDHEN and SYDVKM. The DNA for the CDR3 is TGTGCCAGCAGGGAGGGCGTGGGGGGAAATCCCGGGGAGCTGTTTTTT. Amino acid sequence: CASREGVGGNPGELFF.

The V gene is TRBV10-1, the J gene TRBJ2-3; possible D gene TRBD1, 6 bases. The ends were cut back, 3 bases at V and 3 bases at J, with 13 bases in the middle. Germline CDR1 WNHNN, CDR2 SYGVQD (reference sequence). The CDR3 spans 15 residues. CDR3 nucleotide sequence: TGCGCCAGCAGTGACAGGGGAGTTTCTACAGATACGCAGTATTTT. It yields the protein CASSDRGVSTDTQYF.

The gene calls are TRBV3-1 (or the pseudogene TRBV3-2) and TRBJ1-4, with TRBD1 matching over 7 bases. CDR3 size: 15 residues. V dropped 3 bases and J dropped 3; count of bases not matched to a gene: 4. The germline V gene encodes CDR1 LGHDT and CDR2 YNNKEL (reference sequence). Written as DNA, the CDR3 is TGTGCCAGCAGCCAGGACAGGACGGCTAATGAAAAACTGTTTTTT. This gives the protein CASSQDRTANEKLFF.